What follows describes a single T cell receptor (beta chain). Its target is unknown. These data originate in a study of shared clonotypes between healthy human individuals. Broader study findings: Estimated richness values were generally larger in naive subsets than in memory subsets.

Sorted-subset replicate PCR reactions contained roughly 200 ng DNA, corresponding to about 30,000 T cell genomes. TCRdb's copy holds only in-frame clones and misses some; the assay was immunoSEQ multiplex PCR. The table has 2.5 million or so clones, approximately 90% seen once. This CDR3 spans 16 amino acids. V lost 4 bases and J 5 bases, leaving 20 bases between the germline ends. Germline CDR1 PRHDT, CDR2 FYEKMQ (reference sequence). The genes are TRBV13 and TRBJ1-2, with TRBD1 as a possible D gene (5 bases). The receptor was derived from a man between 18 and 29 years old in good health. Sequencing input: naive CD4+ T cells sorted from blood. Subset defined: CD45RA+ positively selected. CDR3 amino acids: CASSSLRTTLRYGYTF. The CDR3 DNA follows: TGTGCCAGCAGCTCCCTACGGACAACCTTGAGGTATGGCTACACCTTC. The variable domain in full, completed from reference TRBV13 and TRBJ1-2, reads AAGVIQSPRHLIKEKRETATLKCYPIPRHDTVYWYQQGPGQDPQFLISFYEKMQSDKGSIPDRFSAQQFSDYHSELNMSSLELGDSALYFCASSSLRTTLRYGYTFGSGTRLTVV.